This T cell receptor beta chain is drawn from a study of blood T cell repertoires in COVID-19. This clone occurred once. The repertoire was sequenced with immunoSEQ multiplex PCR; TCRdb's copy has only in-frame clones and lacks some. The data hold about 140,000 clones, with more than 60% observed a single time. Germline loops: CDR1 MNHEY, CDR2 SMNVEV (reference sequence). The CDR3 contains 14 residues. Trimming removed 4 bases at V and 1 base at J, with 9 bases between. Input material: peripheral blood. The chain is built from TRBV27 and TRBJ2-3, with D possibly being TRBD1 (5 bases). The TCR originated in a middle-aged man with acute or convalescent COVID-19. CDR3 region: CASSWVGGTDTQYF. The DNA for the CDR3 is TGTGCCAGCAGTTGGGTAGGGGGCACAGATACGCAGTATTTT.